This entry lists 27 T cell receptor beta chains sequenced from one sample in a study of blood T cell repertoires in COVID-19. Some clones are missing from TCRdb's copy, which holds only in-frame ones; the method was immunoSEQ multiplex PCR. The sample carries roughly 97,000 clones, roughly 91% recorded once. Sequencing input: peripheral blood. The source of these receptors is a human donor in a cohort sampled during active COVID-19.

The chain joins TRBV5-4 to TRBJ2-1, with a weak D call TRBD1 (5 bases). CDR1 and CDR2 (germline): SGHNT, YYREEE (reference sequence). The V end lost 4 bases, the J end lost 0 bases, and 17 bases lay between the germline ends. The CDR3 extends over 17 amino acids. The CDR3 loop is CASSRPETVSSYNEQFF. CDR3 DNA: TGTGCCAGCAGCAGGCCCGAGACAGTAAGCTCCTACAATGAGCAGTTCTTC.

The CDR3 bases are TGTGCCAGCAGCCAGCGGACAGGGCCAGATACGCAGTATTTT. Translated, it gives CASSQRTGPDTQYF. V is TRBV4-2 and J is TRBJ2-3, with 8 bases that match TRBD1. CDR1 and CDR2 (germline): LGHNA, YNFKEQ. The CDR3 totals 14 residues. The V segment lost 3 bases and the J segment 4 bases; nucleotides outside the gene matches: 3.

The chain carries TRBV9 and TRBJ2-1; D is unclear. The germline V gene has CDR1 SGDLS and CDR2 YYNGEE. Trimming stripped 0 bases from V and 4 bases from J, with 11 bases between. The CDR3 loop spans 15 amino acids. CDR3 loop: CASSVAGGPYNEQFF. As DNA, the CDR3 is TGTGCCAGCAGCGTAGCTGGTGGGCCATACAATGAGCAGTTCTTC.

The chain is built from TRBV4-1 and TRBJ2-1; TRBD2 agrees at 7 bases. The CDR3 spans 15 residues. From germline, CDR1 is MGHRA and CDR2 YSYEKL. Trimming at V came to 0 bases and at J to 10 bases, leaving 9 bases not matched to a gene. CDR3 amino acids: CASSQEEREGIEQFF. DNA of the CDR3: TGCGCCAGCAGCCAAGAGGAGAGGGAGGGGATAGAGCAGTTCTTC.

This chain links TRBV19 with TRBJ2-6, with D hard to call. CDR3 size: 19 residues. Germline loops: CDR1 LNHDA, CDR2 SQIVND (reference sequence). The V end was cut by 0 bases, the J end by 0 bases, with 15 bases between. CDR3 nucleotide sequence: TGTGCCAGTAGTATAGATGGCCGGGTTAGTTCCTCTGGGGCCAACGTCCTGACTTTC. It specifies CASSIDGRVSSSGANVLTF.

The J gene is TRBJ2-1, the V gene TRBV9; 14 bases align to TRBD2. The germline CDR1 and CDR2 sequences are SGDLS and YYNGEE. V shed 3 bases and J 10 bases; nucleotides not matched to a gene: 6. This CDR3 has 15 residues. The CDR3 DNA follows: TGTGCCAGCAGCGCTCCGGGACTAGCGGGGGAAGAGCAGTTCTTC. It codes for CASSAPGLAGEEQFF.

The chain joins TRBV29-1 to TRBJ2-7; D gene uncertain. Trimming pared 5 bases from V and 2 bases from J, leaving 4 bases between. Germline V gene lookup returns CDR1 SQVTM and CDR2 ANQGSEA. The CDR3 extends over 10 amino acids. The CDR3 nucleotides read TGCAGCGTTACTACCTACGAGCAGTACTTC. This sequence encodes CSVTTYEQYF.

This chain uses TRBV15 with TRBJ1-3; 9 bases fit TRBD1. Germline values: CDR1 LNHNV, CDR2 YYDKDF (reference sequence). Unmatched junction bases numbered 7, after V lost 0 bases and J lost 4 bases. The CDR3 is 17 amino acids. The CDR3 sequence is CATSRDGGTGPGNTIYF. The CDR3 DNA follows: TGTGCCACCAGCAGAGATGGGGGGACAGGGCCCGGAAACACCATATATTTT.

The gene calls are TRBV5-4 and TRBJ2-7; 10 bases agree with TRBD1. The CDR3 runs to 14 residues. The V gene end was trimmed by 4 bases and the J gene end by 4 bases; junction bases not matched to a gene: 5. Germline loops: CDR1 SGHNT, CDR2 YYREEE (reference sequence). CDR3 amino acids: CASSPGTGAYEQYF. DNA for the CDR3: TGTGCCAGCAGCCCCGGGACAGGGGCGTACGAGCAGTACTTC.

The V gene is TRBV6-2 or TRBV6-3, the J gene TRBJ2-7; 9 positions match TRBD1. The CDR3 runs to 17 residues. Germline V gene data show CDR1 as MNHEY and CDR2 as SVGEGT. The ends lost 5 bases at V and 3 bases at J; junction bases unmatched: 14. The DNA of the CDR3 is TGTGCCAGCAGTCGCAGGGGGGCGGGACAGGGACACTACGAGCAGTACTTC. This codes for CASSRRGAGQGHYEQYF.

The J gene is TRBJ2-5, the V gene TRBV28; perhaps TRBD2 as D (6 bases). Germline values: CDR1 MDHEN, CDR2 SYDVKM. Trimming removed 4 bases at V and 4 bases at J, with 16 bases between. The CDR3 is 15 residues long. The chain's CDR3 is CASSSWEAGRETQYF. The CDR3 nucleotides read TGTGCCAGCAGTTCCTGGGAGGCTGGGCGAGAGACCCAGTACTTC.

The chain is built from TRBV5-5 and TRBJ2-1; D is perhaps TRBD2 (5 bases). The germline V gene encodes CDR1 SGHKS and CDR2 YYEKEE (reference sequence). This CDR3 has 14 amino acids. Trimming pared 4 bases from V and 5 bases from J, leaving 13 bases between. CDR3 DNA: TGTGCCAGCAGCGGGTCGACTATAAACAATGAGCAGTTCTTC. This codes for CASSGSTINNEQFF.

The chain combines TRBV7-9 with TRBJ1-1, with 7 bases lining up with TRBD1. With V trimmed by 5 bases and J by 8 bases, 8 bases remained unmatched. Germline loops: CDR1 SEHNR, CDR2 FQNEAQ (reference sequence). CDR3 length equals 13 residues. CDR3 residues: CASSRGGRGEAFF. The CDR3 DNA reads TGTGCCAGCAGCCGAGGGGGCAGGGGGGAAGCTTTCTTT.

This sequence joins TRBV5-1 and TRBJ1-3; tentative D call: TRBD1 (5 bases). The germline V and J ends were trimmed by 0 bases and 9 bases, with 19 bases remaining between them. The CDR3 extends over 16 amino acids. Germline V CDR1 and CDR2: SGHRS, YFSETQ. The CDR3 protein is CASSLDLGPSGATIYF. CDR3 sequence (DNA): TGCGCCAGCAGCTTGGACCTGGGACCGTCGGGAGCCACCATATATTTT. Full variable domain (rest looked up from reference TRBV5-1 and TRBJ1-3): KAGVTQTPRYLIKTRGQQVTLSCSPISGHRSVSWYQQTPGQGLQFLFEYFSETQRNKGNFPGRFSGRQFSNSRSEMNVSTLELGDSALYLCASSLDLGPSGATIYFGEGSWLTVV.

The chain joins TRBV20-1 to TRBJ2-7, with unresolved D. This CDR3 contains 10 residues. Trimming removed 5 bases from V and 6 bases from J, with 8 bases in between. Germline V gene sequence: CDR1 DFQATT, CDR2 SNEGSKA (reference sequence). CDR3 DNA sequence: TGCAGTGCTCTAGGAGTCGAGCAGTACTTC. Its translation: CSALGVEQYF.

The CDR3 DNA reads as TGTGCCAGCGCAGCGGGCTCCTACAATGAGCAGTTCTTC. It is translated as CASAAGSYNEQFF. The chain has TRBV13 and TRBJ2-1; TRBD2 is a possible D gene (6 bases). Germline CDR1 PRHDT, CDR2 FYEKMQ (reference sequence). This CDR3 has 13 residues. V lost 8 bases and J lost 0, with 8 bases in between.

This clone appeared a single time. The chain links TRBV5-1 to TRBJ1-2, with 10 nucleotides matching TRBD1. This CDR3 has 15 amino acids. Germline V gene data show CDR1 as SGHRS and CDR2 as YFSETQ. The J segment lost 1 base and the V segment lost 4 bases, leaving 4 bases of the junction unmatched. DNA of the CDR3: TGCGCCAGCAGCGCCGACAGGGGGCTTAACTATGGCTACACCTTC. Translating it yields CASSADRGLNYGYTF.

V gene TRBV29-1 combines with J gene TRBJ2-2; D might be TRBD2 (6 bases). The germline V gene encodes CDR1 SQVTM and CDR2 ANQGSEA. The CDR3 is 13 residues long. Trimming cost V 6 bases and J 6 bases, with 14 bases left between them. CDR3: CSVPGLQSGELFF. The CDR3 region has the DNA TGCAGCGTGCCGGGACTGCAATCCGGGGAGCTGTTTTTT.

This chain links TRBV30 with TRBJ2-5; weak D call: TRBD1 (6 bases). Trimming left V 0 bases short and J 5 bases short, with 13 bases between. This CDR3 region has 14 residues. CDR1 GTSNPN and CDR2 SVGIG come from the germline V gene (reference sequence). CDR3 sequence (DNA): TGTGCCTGGAGTGTCGGTACAGGGTCGGAGACCCAGTACTTC. It yields the protein CAWSVGTGSETQYF.

The J gene is TRBJ1-6, the V gene TRBV28; 8 bases match TRBD1. The CDR3 consists of 13 residues. Germline loops: CDR1 MDHEN, CDR2 SYDVKM. J lost 5 bases, V lost 8 bases, and 2 bases had no gene match. The CDR3 reads CASARGHNSPLHF. DNA for the CDR3: TGTGCCAGCGCCAGGGGGCATAATTCACCCCTCCACTTT.

This chain connects TRBV30 to TRBJ1-1; 8 bases match TRBD1. The CDR3 runs 14 residues. The ends lost 0 bases at V and 5 bases at J; junction bases unmatched: 5. In germline, CDR1 is GTSNPN, CDR2 SVGIG (reference sequence). CDR3 in DNA: TGTGCCTGGAGTGTAGCAGGGGGCTCGACTGAAGCTTTCTTT. Translated, it gives CAWSVAGGSTEAFF.

The count of this clone is one. The chain joins TRBV7-2 to TRBJ2-1; 8 bases agree with TRBD2. This CDR3 contains 15 residues. Looked up from germline, CDR1 is SGHTA and CDR2 is FQGNSA. V lost 4 bases to trimming and J lost 2 bases; unmatched junction nucleotides: 4. The CDR3 here is CASSSRLAPYNEQFF. In nucleotides, the CDR3 is TGTGCCAGCAGCTCCCGACTAGCGCCCTACAATGAGCAGTTCTTC.

V and J are TRBV7-9 and TRBJ2-3, with 11 bases aligning to TRBD2. The CDR3 consists of 16 residues. The V gene end was trimmed by 4 bases and the J gene end by 0 bases; junction bases not matched to a gene: 3. Germline assignment: CDR1 SEHNR and CDR2 FQNEAQ (reference sequence). CDR3 DNA: TGTGCCAGCAGCTCGGGACTAGCGGAAAGCACAGATACGCAGTATTTT. Residues: CASSSGLAESTDTQYF.

The rearrangement joins TRBV28 to TRBJ2-7; 9 positions agree with TRBD1. The CDR3 is made up of 15 amino acids. The germline V gene encodes CDR1 MDHEN and CDR2 SYDVKM. J lost 4 bases, V lost 4 bases, and 8 bases had no gene match. DNA of the CDR3: TGTGCCAGCAGTTCTAGGGGGACAGGGTCGTACGAGCAGTACTTC. Protein: CASSSRGTGSYEQYF.

The J gene is TRBJ2-1, the V gene TRBV24-1, with D unresolved. CDR1 is KGHDR and CDR2 is SFDVKD in the germline V gene. The V end was cut by 5 bases, the J end by 13 bases, with 14 bases between. This CDR3 contains 12 residues. The CDR3 DNA reads TGTGCCACCAGTGCCGCCGAGAGTCATCAGTTCTTC. Amino acids: CATSAAESHQFF.

The genes are TRBV27 and TRBJ1-5; a weak D match, TRBD1 (5 bases). V dropped 7 bases and J dropped 0 bases, with 16 bases sitting between them. CDR1 is MNHEY, CDR2 SMNVEV, per germline (reference sequence). CDR3 length: 16 amino acids. This CDR3 is CASKGRGVNSNQPQHF. In DNA, the CDR3 is TGTGCCAGCAAAGGGCGGGGCGTTAATAGCAATCAGCCCCAGCATTTT.

The genes are TRBV7-9 and TRBJ2-7; D gene unclear. CDR3 size: 12 residues. Germline-derived CDR1 and CDR2 are SEHNR and FQNEAQ (reference sequence). V was shortened by 1 base and J by 6 bases, with 7 bases between the two germline ends. The CDR3 DNA is TGTGCCAGCAGCTTAGGTGGAGCCGAGCAGTACTTC. Translated: CASSLGGAEQYF.